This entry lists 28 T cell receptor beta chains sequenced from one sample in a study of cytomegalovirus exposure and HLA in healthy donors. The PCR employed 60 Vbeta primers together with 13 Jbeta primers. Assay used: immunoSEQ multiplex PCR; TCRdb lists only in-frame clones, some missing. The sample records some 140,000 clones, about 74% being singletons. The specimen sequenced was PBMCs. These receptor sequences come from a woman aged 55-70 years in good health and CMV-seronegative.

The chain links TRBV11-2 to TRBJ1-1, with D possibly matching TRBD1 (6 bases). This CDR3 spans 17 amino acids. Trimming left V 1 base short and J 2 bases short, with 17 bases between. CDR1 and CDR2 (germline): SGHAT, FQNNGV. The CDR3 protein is CASSLGMGAKINTEAFF. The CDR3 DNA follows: TGTGCCAGCAGCTTAGGGATGGGGGCCAAGATAAACACTGAAGCTTTCTTT. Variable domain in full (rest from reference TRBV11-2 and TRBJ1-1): EAGVAQSPRYKIIEKRQSVAFWCNPISGHATLYWYQQILGQGPKLLIQFQNNGVVDDSQLPKDRFSAERLKGVDSTLKIQPAKLEDSAVYLCASSLGMGAKINTEAFFGQGTRLTVV.

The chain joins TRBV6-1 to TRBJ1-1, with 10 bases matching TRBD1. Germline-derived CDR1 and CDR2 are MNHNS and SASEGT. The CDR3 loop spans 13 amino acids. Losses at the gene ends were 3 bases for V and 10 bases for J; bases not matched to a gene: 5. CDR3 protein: CASSDGTGEGAFF. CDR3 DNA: TGTGCCAGCAGTGACGGGACAGGGGAAGGAGCTTTCTTT.

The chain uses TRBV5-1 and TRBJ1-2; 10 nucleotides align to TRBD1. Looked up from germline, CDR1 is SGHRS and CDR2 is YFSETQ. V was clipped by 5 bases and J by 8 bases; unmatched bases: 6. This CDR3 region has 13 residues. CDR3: CASSYGQGGGYTF. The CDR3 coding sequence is TGCGCCAGCAGTTACGGACAGGGGGGCGGCTACACCTTC.

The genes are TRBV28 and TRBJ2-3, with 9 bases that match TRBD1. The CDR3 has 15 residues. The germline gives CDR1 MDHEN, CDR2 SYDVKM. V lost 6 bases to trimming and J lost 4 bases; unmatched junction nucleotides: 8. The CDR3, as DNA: TGTGCCAGCAGACCTTACAGGGGGCTGGCAGATACGCAGTATTTT. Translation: CASRPYRGLADTQYF.

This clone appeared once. In nucleotides, the CDR3 is TGTGCAAGTCGCCTCCACCCAGGGATTTCTGGAAACACCATATATTTT. Amino acids: CASRLHPGISGNTIYF. The rearrangement uses TRBV12-2 and TRBJ1-3; the D segment call TRBD1 is taken from the table without a DNA check. TRBV12-2 is a pseudogene. The CDR3 contains 16 residues.

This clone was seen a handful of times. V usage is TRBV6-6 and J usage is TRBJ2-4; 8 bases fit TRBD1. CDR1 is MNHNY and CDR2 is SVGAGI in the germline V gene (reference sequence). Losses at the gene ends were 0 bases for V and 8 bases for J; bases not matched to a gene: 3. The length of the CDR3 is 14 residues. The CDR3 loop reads CASSYSPTGDIQYF. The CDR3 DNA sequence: TGTGCCAGCAGTTACTCGCCGACAGGGGACATTCAGTACTTC.

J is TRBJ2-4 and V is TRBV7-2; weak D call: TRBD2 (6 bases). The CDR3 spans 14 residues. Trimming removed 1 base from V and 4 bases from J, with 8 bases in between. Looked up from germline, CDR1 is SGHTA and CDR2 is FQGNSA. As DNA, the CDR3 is TGTGCCAGCAGCTTAGACGGGAGAAAAAACATTCAGTACTTC. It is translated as CASSLDGRKNIQYF.

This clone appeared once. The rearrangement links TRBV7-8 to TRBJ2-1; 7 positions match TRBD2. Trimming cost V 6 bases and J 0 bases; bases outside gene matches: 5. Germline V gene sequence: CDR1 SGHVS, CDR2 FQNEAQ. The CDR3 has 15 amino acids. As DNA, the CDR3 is TGTGCCAGCAGATTCGGGGGGAGCTCCTACAATGAGCAGTTCTTC. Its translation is CASRFGGSSYNEQFF.

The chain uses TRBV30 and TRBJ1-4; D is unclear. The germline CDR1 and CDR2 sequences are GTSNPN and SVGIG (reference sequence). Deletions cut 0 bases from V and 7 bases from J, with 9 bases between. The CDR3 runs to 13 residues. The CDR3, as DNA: TGTGCCTGGAGTGTACGGGGAGGTGAAAAACTGTTTTTT. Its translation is CAWSVRGGEKLFF.

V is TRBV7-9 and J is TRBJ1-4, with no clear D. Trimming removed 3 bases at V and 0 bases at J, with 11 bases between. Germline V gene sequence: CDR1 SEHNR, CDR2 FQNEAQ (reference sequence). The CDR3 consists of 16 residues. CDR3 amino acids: CASSFAKQATNEKLFF. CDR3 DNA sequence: TGTGCCAGCAGCTTTGCTAAGCAGGCAACTAATGAAAAACTGTTTTTT.

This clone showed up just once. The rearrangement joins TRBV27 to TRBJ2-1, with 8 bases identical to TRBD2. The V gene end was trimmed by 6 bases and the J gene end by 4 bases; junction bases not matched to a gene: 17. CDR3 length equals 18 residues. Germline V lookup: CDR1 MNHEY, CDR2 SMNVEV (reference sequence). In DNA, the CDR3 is TGTGCCAGCAGGCTTAGGGGTAGCGGGACCCCCTTATACAATGAGCAGTTCTTC. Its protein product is CASRLRGSGTPLYNEQFF.

CDR3 protein: CASSFYRVGEQYF. The DNA for the CDR3 is TGTGCCAGCAGTTTTTACAGGGTCGGCGAGCAGTACTTC. This chain joins TRBV27 and TRBJ2-7; D may be TRBD1 (6 bases). Trimming stripped 3 bases from V and 6 bases from J, with 12 bases between. The CDR3 runs 13 residues. The germline gives CDR1 MNHEY, CDR2 SMNVEV (reference sequence).

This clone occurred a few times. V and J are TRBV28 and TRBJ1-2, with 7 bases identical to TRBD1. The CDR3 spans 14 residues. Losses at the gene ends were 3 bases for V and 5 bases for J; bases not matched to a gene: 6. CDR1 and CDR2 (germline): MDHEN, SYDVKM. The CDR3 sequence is CASSFTGQSYGYTF. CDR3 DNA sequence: TGTGCCAGCAGTTTTACGGGACAGTCGTATGGCTACACCTTC.

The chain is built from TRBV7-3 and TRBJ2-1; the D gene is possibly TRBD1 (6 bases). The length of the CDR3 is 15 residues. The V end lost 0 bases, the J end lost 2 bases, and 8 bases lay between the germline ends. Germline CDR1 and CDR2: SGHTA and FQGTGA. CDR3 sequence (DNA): TGTGCCAGCAGCTTAACCCCAGGGGCCTACAATGAGCAGTTCTTC. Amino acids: CASSLTPGAYNEQFF. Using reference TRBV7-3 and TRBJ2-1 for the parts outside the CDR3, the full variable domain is GAGVSQTPSNKVTEKGKYVELRCDPISGHTALYWYRQSLGQGPEFLIYFQGTGAADDSGLPNDRFFAVRPEGSVSTLKIQRTERGDSAVYLCASSLTPGAYNEQFFGPGTRLTVL.

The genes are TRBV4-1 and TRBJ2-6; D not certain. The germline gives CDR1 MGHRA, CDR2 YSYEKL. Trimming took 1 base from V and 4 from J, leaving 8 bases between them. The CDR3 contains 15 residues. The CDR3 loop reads CASSQAPRGANVLTF. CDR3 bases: TGCGCCAGCAGCCAAGCACCGAGGGGGGCCAACGTCCTGACTTTC.

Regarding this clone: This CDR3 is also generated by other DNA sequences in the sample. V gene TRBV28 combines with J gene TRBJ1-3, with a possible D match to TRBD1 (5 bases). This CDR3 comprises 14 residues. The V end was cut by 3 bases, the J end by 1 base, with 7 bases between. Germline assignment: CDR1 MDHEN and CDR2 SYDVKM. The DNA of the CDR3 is TGTGCCAGCAGTTTCGGGGGTTCTGGAAACACCATATATTTT. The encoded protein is CASSFGGSGNTIYF.

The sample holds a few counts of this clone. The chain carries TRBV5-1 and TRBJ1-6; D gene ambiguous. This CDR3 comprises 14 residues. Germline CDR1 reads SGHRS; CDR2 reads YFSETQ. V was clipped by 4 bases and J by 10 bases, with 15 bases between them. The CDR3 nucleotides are TGCGCCAGCAGCAGTCAAGGGAGTGGCTCACCCCTCCACTTT. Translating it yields CASSSQGSGSPLHF. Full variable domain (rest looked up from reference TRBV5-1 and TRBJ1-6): KAGVTQTPRYLIKTRGQQVTLSCSPISGHRSVSWYQQTPGQGLQFLFEYFSETQRNKGNFPGRFSGRQFSNSRSEMNVSTLELGDSALYLCASSSQGSGSPLHFGNGTRLTVT.

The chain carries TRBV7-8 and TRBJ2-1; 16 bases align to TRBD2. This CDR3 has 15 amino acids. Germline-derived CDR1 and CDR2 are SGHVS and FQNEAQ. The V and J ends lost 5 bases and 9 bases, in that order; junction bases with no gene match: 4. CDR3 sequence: CASSQGTSGRGEQFF. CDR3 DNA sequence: TGTGCCAGCAGCCAAGGGACTAGCGGGAGGGGTGAGCAGTTCTTC.

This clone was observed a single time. The CDR3, as DNA: TGTGCCAGCAGCGTAGCTACGGTGGAGACCCAGTACTTC. Protein sequence: CASSVATVETQYF. The chain combines TRBV9 with TRBJ2-5, with no clear D. The CDR3 is 13 amino acids. In germline, CDR1 is SGDLS, CDR2 YYNGEE. V lost 0 bases, J lost 5 bases, and 8 bases lay in between.

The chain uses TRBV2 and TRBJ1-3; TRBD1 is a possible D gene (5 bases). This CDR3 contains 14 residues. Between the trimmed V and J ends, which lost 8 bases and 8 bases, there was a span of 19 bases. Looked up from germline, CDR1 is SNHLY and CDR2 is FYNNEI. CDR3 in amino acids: CASLGRTGGDTIYF. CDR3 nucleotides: TGTGCCAGCCTAGGACGGACCGGGGGAGACACCATATATTTT.

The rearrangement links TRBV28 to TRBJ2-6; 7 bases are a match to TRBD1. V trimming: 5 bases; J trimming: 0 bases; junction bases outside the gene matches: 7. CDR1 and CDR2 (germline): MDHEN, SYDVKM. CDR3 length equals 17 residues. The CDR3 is CASSLGTAYSGANVLTF. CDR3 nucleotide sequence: TGTGCCAGCAGTCTCGGGACAGCGTACTCTGGGGCCAACGTCCTGACTTTC.

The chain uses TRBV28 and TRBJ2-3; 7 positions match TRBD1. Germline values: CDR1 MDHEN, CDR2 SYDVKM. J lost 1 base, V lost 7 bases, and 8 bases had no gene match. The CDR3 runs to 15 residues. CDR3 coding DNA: TGTGCCAGCATCGAGGAAGGGGGCCGCACAGATACGCAGTATTTT. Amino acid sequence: CASIEEGGRTDTQYF.

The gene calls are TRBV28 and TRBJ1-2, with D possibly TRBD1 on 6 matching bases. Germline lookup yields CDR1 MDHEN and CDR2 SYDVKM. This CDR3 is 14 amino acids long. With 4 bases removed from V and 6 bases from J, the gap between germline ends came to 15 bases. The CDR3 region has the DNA TGTGCCAGCAGTTCCGCAGGGGCTCGGGATGGCTACACCTTC. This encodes CASSSAGARDGYTF.

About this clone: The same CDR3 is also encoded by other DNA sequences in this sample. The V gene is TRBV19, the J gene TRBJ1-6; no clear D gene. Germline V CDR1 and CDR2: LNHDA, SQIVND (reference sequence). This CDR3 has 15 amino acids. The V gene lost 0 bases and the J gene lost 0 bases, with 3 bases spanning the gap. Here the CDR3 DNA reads TGTGCCAGTAGTATAGAGAGCTCCTATAATTCACCCCTCCACTTT. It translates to CASSIESSYNSPLHF.

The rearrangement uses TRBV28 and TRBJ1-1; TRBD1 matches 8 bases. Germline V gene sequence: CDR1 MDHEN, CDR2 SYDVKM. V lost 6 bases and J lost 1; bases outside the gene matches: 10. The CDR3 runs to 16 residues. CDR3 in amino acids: CASRPPGGSGNTEAFF. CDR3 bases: TGTGCCAGCAGACCCCCAGGGGGCAGCGGGAACACTGAAGCTTTCTTT. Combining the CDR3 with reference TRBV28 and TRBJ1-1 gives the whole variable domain DVKVTQSSRYLVKRTGEKVFLECVQDMDHENMFWYRQDPGLGLRLIYFSYDVKMKEKGDIPEGYSVSREKKERFSLILESASTNQTSMYLCASRPPGGSGNTEAFFGQGTRLTVV.

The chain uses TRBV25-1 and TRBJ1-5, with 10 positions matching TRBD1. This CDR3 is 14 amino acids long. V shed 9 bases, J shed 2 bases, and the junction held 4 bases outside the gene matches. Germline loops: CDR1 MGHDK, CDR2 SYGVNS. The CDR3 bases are TGTGCCAGTTCCGGGACAGGGGGCAATCAGCCCCAGCATTTT. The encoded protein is CASSGTGGNQPQHF.

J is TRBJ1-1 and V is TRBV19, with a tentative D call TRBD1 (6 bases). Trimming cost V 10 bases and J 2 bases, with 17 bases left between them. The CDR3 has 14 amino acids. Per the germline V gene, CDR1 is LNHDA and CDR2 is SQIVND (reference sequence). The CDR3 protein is CATTRGGTNTEAFF. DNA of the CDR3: TGTGCCACTACTAGGGGGGGGACCAACACTGAAGCTTTCTTT.

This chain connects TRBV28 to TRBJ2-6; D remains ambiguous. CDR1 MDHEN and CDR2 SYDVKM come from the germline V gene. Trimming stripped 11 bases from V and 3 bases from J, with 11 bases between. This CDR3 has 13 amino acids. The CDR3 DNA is TGTGCCGCTTGGCCGGGTGGGGCCAACGTCCTGACTTTC. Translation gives CAAWPGGANVLTF.